Following are 4 T cell receptor beta chains from one sample sequenced in a study of cytomegalovirus exposure and HLA in healthy donors. The PCR used 60 Vbeta and 13 Jbeta primers. The assay was immunoSEQ multiplex PCR, and TCRdb's table has in-frame clones only and misses some. The sample shows roughly 110,000 clones, 70% to 75% of them seen only once. The sequencing sample was made of PBMCs. Source of these receptors: a female donor in good health and CMV-seronegative.

The chain employs TRBV5-5 and TRBJ1-2; TRBD1 agrees at 10 bases. Germline V gene data show CDR1 as SGHKS and CDR2 as YYEKEE (reference sequence). V lost 4 bases, J lost 7 bases, and 4 bases stayed unmatched. The CDR3 is made up of 13 amino acids. CDR3 sequence reads: CASSRQGAGGYTF. The CDR3 nucleotides are TGTGCCAGCAGCCGACAGGGGGCGGGTGGCTACACCTTC.

This clone was seen a few times. The chain links TRBV6-1 to TRBJ1-5; possibly TRBD1 for D (5 bases). CDR3 length equals 13 residues. In germline, CDR1 is MNHNS, CDR2 SASEGT. V lost 7 bases and J 5 bases, leaving 12 bases between the germline ends. The CDR3 nucleotides read TGTGCCAGCATCCTGCGCAGGGATCAGCCCCAGCATTTT. It encodes CASILRRDQPQHF.

This rearrangement joins TRBV6-6 to TRBJ1-2; 11 bases agree with TRBD1. The length of the CDR3 is 15 residues. The germline gives CDR1 MNHNY, CDR2 SVGAGI (reference sequence). V was pared by 6 bases and J by 6 bases, with 9 bases of the junction left unmatched. The CDR3: CASSPAGTGGHGYTF. The CDR3 DNA sequence: TGTGCCAGCAGCCCAGCCGGGACAGGGGGTCATGGCTACACCTTC.

This clone was seen a handful of times. The CDR3: CATSRGSGDPIQETQYF. The CDR3 DNA reads TGTGCCACCAGCAGAGGGAGCGGGGACCCCATCCAAGAGACCCAGTACTTC. The rearrangement joins TRBV15 to TRBJ2-5; 7 bases are a match to TRBD2. Germline V gives CDR1 LNHNV, CDR2 YYDKDF (reference sequence). With V trimmed by 1 base and J by 1 base, 9 bases remained unmatched. The CDR3 covers 17 residues.